This T cell receptor (beta chain) was recovered during a study of spatial heterogeneity in lung cancer. This clonotype was observed a handful of times. Trimming removed 5 bases at V and 5 bases at J, with 16 bases between. The length of the CDR3 is 15 residues. CDR1 and CDR2 (germline): LNHNV, YYDKDF (reference sequence). The time point here: sample taken at primary tumor resection. The donor group consisted of 72 patients who had untreated, early-stage non-small cell lung cancer. TCRs were sequenced from unsorted whole RNA of tumor, nontumor lung or PBMC. Every molecule of TCR cDNA had its own unique molecular identifier. TCRdb re-called the 5' RACE reads through MiXCR, storing one row per CDR3 protein. The sample carries 35,000 to 45,000 distinct CDR3 sequences, about 7.7% recorded once.

This sequence joins TRBV15 and TRBJ1-5, with a weak D call TRBD1 (5 bases). The material was PBMCs, obtained at surgery. The receptor was derived from a female donor with early-stage non-small cell lung cancer. The CDR3 bases are TGTGCCACCAGCTATGGGACGAAGCTGGATCAGCCCCAGCATTTT. Residues: CATSYGTKLDQPQHF.